Reported below is one T cell receptor beta chain. No antigen is known for it. Template switching (which added a universal primer site) was used, and cDNA carried unique molecular identifiers. MiXCR, applied by TCRdb to the 5' RACE reads, yields one record per CDR3 protein. This table holds roughly 240,000 distinct CDR3 sequences, approximately 7% found once. The sample comes from a study of identical twins. Points from the study as a whole: Insertions were reduced in abundant cord blood beta clonotypes but not in memory repertoires.

These same records also appear under a second study, on yellow fever vaccine responses in identical twins. That source notes: Each twin's T cell response to the vaccine was reported to look partly convergent and partly personalized.

The TCR originated in a woman aged 18-30 years in good health. Material for sequencing was memory (CD45RO+) T cells sorted from blood.

CDR3 protein: CASSWAARGKDTEAFF. The CDR3 DNA sequence: TGTGCCAGCAGCTGGGCTGCCCGGGGGAAGGACACTGAAGCTTTCTTT. V is TRBV7-2 and J is TRBJ1-1, with D maybe TRBD1 (5 bases). CDR1 and CDR2 (germline): SGHTA, FQGNSA. The CDR3 runs 16 residues. Trimming took off 4 bases at V and 3 bases at J, with 18 bases between the two ends.